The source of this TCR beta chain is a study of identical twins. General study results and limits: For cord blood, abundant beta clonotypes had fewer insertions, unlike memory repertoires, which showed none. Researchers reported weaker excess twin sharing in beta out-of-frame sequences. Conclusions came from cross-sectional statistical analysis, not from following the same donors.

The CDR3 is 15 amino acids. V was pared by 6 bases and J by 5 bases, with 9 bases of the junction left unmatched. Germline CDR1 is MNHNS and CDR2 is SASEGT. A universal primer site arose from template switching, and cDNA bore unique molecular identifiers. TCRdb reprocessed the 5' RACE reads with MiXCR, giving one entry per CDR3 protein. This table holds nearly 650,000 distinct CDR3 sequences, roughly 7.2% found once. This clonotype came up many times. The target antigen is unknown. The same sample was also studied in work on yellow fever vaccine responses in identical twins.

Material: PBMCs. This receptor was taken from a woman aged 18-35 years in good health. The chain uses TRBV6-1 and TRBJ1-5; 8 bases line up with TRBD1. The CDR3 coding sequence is TGTGCCAGCAGCCCTGCGGCAGGGGGCCATCAGCCCCAGCATTTT. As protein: CASSPAAGGHQPQHF.